These T cell receptor beta chains were read from a single sample in a study of Graves' ophthalmopathy and Graves' hyperthyroidism. TCRdb redid the calling of the multiplex PCR reads with MiXCR, one entry per CDR3 protein. The sample holds 740,000 or so distinct CDR3 sequences, 35% to 50% seen once. Sequences were obtained from peripheral blood. The origin of the receptors is an adult man with Graves' ophthalmopathy. The conserved cysteine and the conserved F or W are not part of the CDR3 here.

V gene	J gene	CDR3 protein
TRBV7-2	TRBJ1-5	ASSNVVRGQPQH
TRBV10-3	TRBJ2-7	AISGGAPGNEQY
TRBV9	TRBJ1-1	ASSVDSGGRNTEAF
TRBV6-1	TRBJ1-1	ASSIYLCSVEVRVNTEAF
TRBV6-5	TRBJ2-7	ASSEDRGLREQY
TRBV2	TRBJ2-6	ASSGQSSGANVLT
TRBV24-1	TRBJ1-5	ASSGGQGAGSNQPQH
TRBV10-3	TRBJ2-5	AISESTSGGRY
TRBV15	TRBJ2-7	ATSRPRTSGTYEQY
TRBV20-1	TRBJ1-1	SAMTWGRGTEAF
TRBV5-1	TRBJ2-5	ASSLFPGPETQY
TRBV2	TRBJ1-1	ASTRTGVAF
TRBV7-2	TRBJ2-5	ASSLVGETRY
TRBV7-2	TRBJ1-5	ASSLGTVNKPQH
TRBV24-1	TRBJ1-5	ATSDSTGRGTYEH
TRBV20-1	TRBJ2-7	SARDRTRTNSYEQY
TRBV29-1	TRBJ1-4	SVDRGPESKKLF
TRBV20-1	TRBJ2-7	SARDFPVVEQY
TRBV2	TRBJ2-5	ASRIRLAGDETQY
TRBV25-1	TRBJ2-3	ASSRTGANTDTQY
TRBV20-1	TRBJ1-6	SARGRGEALH
TRBV12-3/TRBV12-4	TRBJ1-6	ASSRDPNSPLH
TRBV6-6	TRBJ1-5	ASSYDFQPQH
TRBV7-9	TRBJ2-7	ASSVAGEQY
TRBV29-1	TRBJ2-6	SVEPGSSGANVLT
TRBV9	TRBJ1-4	ASSLDGEKLL
TRBV20-1	TRBJ2-5	SARGQSGTGGARTQY
TRBV25-1	TRBJ2-6	ARSGSTSGANVLT
TRBV20-1	TRBJ2-5	SARDGGGQETQY
TRBV19	TRBJ1-5	ASSIEGTGVEEPQH
TRBV7-6	TRBJ1-2	ASSQEARQFTFYGYT
TRBV7-6	TRBJ2-5	ASSLGVFETQY
TRBV15	TRBJ1-1	ATSRTGNSFEAF
TRBV20-1	TRBJ2-7	SAPTGEIHEQY
TRBV7-9	TRBJ1-5	ASSLSSVQPQH
TRBV7-9	TRBJ2-7	ASSLQGAGNEQY
TRBV10-1	TRBJ1-2	ASSESTAFGGYT
TRBV2	TRBJ1-1	ASVSQGAGTEAF
TRBV7-3	TRBJ2-5	ASSLSGSGASVETQY
TRBV7-8	TRBJ1-1	ASGTGYGITEAF
TRBV7-9	TRBJ1-4	ASSLASVGELF
TRBV28	TRBJ2-5	ASSIRLAGGQETQY
TRBV20-1	TRBJ2-2	SAKDDGTNTGELF
TRBV19	TRBJ2-5	ASSMRTGGETQY
TRBV7-2	TRBJ1-6	ASSLEPGSPLH
TRBV29-1	TRBJ1-1	SAMKAREGLRAF